This T cell receptor (beta chain) was recorded in a study of blood T cell repertoires in COVID-19. The J segment lost 8 bases and the V segment lost 5 bases, leaving 13 bases of the junction unmatched. Germline V gives CDR1 SNHLY, CDR2 FYNNEI. CDR3 length: 16 residues. For recovered donors of Cohort 3, there were two negative PCRs, clearance, or symptom resolution. The repertoire was sequenced with immunoSEQ multiplex PCR; TCRdb's copy has only in-frame clones and lacks some. The sample consists of roughly 260,000 clones, 85% to 95% of them appearing once. The receptor comes from a woman between 18 and 30 years old who had recovered from COVID-19. The chain combines TRBV2 with TRBJ1-5; 9 nucleotides agree with TRBD1. Input material: PBMCs or T cells enriched from blood (not recorded which). Written as DNA, the CDR3 is TGTGCCAGCAGTCTTACCGGGACAGGGAGTGGGGAGCCCCAGCATTTT. Its translation is CASSLTGTGSGEPQHF.